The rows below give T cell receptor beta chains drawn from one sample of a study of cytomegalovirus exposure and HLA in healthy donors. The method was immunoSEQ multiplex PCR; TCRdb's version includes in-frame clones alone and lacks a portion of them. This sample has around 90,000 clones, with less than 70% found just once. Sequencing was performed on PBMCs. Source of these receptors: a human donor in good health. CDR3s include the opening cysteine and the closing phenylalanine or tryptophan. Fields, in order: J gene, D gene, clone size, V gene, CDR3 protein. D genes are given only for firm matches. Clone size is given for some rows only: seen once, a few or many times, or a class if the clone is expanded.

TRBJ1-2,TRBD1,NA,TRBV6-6,CASREGGAPWGYTF
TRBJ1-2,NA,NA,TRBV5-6,CASSEDSNYGYTF
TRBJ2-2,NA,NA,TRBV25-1,CASSQAPTGELFF
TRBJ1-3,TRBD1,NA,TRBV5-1,CASSLAGQLSGNTIYF
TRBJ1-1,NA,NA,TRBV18,CASSLQQGNTEAFF
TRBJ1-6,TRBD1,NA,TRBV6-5,CASSNSGTGGDKVF
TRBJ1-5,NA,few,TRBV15,CATSINDMRNQPQHF
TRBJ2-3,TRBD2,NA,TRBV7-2,CASSLGLAGGDTQYF
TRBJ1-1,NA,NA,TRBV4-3,CASSQDRGTSAFF
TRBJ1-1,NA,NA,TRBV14,CASSQVTGMNTEAFF
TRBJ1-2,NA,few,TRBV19,CASSIGRGNGYTF
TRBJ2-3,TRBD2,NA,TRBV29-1,CSVGSGGTTDTQYF
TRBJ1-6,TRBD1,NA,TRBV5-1,CASSLETGGSPLHF
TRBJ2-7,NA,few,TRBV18,CASSPPGGFSYEQYF
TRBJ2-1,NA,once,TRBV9,CASSSRTTLQETQFF
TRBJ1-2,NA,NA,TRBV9,CASSADSYYGYTF
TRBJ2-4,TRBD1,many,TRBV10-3,CAISDPDREDIQYF
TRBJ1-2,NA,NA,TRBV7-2,CASSLAARVWDGYTF
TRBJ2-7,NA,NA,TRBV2,CASSGGSYEQYF
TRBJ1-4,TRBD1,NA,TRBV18,CASSLAGTGGEKLFF
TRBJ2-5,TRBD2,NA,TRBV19,CASSIVGGKETQYF
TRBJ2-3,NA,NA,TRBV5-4,CASSSGLAGADTQYF
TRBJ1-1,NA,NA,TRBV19,CASSIGGRTIRSEAFF
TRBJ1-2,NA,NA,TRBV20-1,CSEGGRRGYTF
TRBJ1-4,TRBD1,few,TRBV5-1,CASSPVDRAEKLFF
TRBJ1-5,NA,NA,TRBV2,CASRRTASSNQPQHF
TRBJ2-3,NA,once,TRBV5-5,CASSVLGGRPDTQYF
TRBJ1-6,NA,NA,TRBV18,CASSSTDSSYNSPLHF
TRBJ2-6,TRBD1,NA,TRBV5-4,CASSLTTGGPGANVLTF
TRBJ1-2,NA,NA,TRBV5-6,CASSSLPGGYTF
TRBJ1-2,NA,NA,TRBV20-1,CSARPWEGYTF
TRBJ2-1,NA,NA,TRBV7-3,CASSLRLADSSYNEQFF
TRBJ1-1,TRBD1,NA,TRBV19,CASSVYRGRPEAFF